This T cell receptor (beta chain) comes out of a study of CD8 T cells in Susac syndrome. CD8+ and CD4+ T cells circulating in blood were sequenced for TCR beta. TEMRA cells were enriched by FACS, while CD8+ and CD4+ T cells were obtained through a negative isolation that was performed magnetically. The CDR3 runs to 14 residues. The V gene's germline CDR1 is LNHNV and CDR2 YYDKDF (reference sequence). V was clipped by 4 bases and J by 4 bases; unmatched bases: 1. Random hexamers were used to reverse transcribe an amount of roughly 0.45 to 1 ug RNA. TCRdb called the immunoSEQ multiplex PCR reads again in MiXCR, with one record for every CDR3 protein. This table has 120,000 or so distinct CDR3 sequences, about 92% appearing once.

This TCR derives from a human donor with multiple sclerosis. The sequenced sample consisted of CD4+ T cells from PBMCs. J is TRBJ2-5 and V is TRBV15; 12 bases align to TRBD2. CDR3 in DNA: TGTGCCACCAGCAAACTAGCGGGGGGAGAGACCCAGTACTTC. It translates to CATSKLAGGETQYF.